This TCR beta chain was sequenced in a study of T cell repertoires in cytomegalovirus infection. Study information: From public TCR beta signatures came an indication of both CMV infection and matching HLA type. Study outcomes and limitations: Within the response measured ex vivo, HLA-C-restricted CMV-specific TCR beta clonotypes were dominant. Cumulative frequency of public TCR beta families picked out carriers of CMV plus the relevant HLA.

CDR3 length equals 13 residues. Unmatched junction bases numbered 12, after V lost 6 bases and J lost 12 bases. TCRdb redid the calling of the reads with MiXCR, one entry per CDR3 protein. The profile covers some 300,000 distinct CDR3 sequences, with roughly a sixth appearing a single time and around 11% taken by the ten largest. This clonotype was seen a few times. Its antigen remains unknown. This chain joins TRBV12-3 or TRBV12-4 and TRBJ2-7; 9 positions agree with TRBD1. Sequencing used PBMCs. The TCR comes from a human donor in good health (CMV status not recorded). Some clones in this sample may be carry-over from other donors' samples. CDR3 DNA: TGTGCCAGCAGCGCGTCCGGGACAGGGCGGCGGTACTTC. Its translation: CASSASGTGRRYF.